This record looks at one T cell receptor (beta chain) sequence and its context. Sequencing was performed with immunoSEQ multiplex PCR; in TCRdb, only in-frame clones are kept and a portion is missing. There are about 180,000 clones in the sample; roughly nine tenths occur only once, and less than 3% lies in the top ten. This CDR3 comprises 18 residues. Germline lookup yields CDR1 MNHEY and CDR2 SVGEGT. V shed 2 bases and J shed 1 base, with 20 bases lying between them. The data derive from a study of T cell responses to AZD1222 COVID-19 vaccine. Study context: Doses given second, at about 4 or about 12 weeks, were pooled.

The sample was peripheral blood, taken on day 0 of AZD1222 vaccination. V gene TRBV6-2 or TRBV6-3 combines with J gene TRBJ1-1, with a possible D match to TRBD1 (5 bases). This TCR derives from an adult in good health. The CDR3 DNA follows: TGTGCCAGCAGTTACCCTAGTGGGCGAGGGGCGAGGAACACTGAAGCTTTCTTT. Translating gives CASSYPSGRGARNTEAFF.